Listed below are T cell receptor beta chains from one sample, sequenced in a study of blood T cell repertoires in COVID-19. TCRdb keeps only in-frame clones here, not all; method: immunoSEQ multiplex PCR. The sample has under 130,000 clones, roughly 80% seen once. The sequenced material came from peripheral blood. The receptors originated from a woman aged 70-85 years with acute or convalescent COVID-19. CDR3s leave out the opening cysteine and the closing phenylalanine or tryptophan. The order of the fields is D gene, V gene, CDR3 protein. A D gene is named only where the DNA matches it firmly.

d_gene: TRBD1
v_gene: TRBV11-2
CDR3aa: ASSDDRGAGELF

d_gene: .
v_gene: TRBV6-2/TRBV6-3
CDR3aa: ASSYSYSLQETQY

d_gene: .
v_gene: TRBV28
CDR3aa: ASRQDYGYT

d_gene: TRBD1
v_gene: TRBV30
CDR3aa: AWDRGRLSLGYT

d_gene: .
v_gene: TRBV5-1
CDR3aa: ASSPGGGNSPLH

d_gene: TRBD1
v_gene: TRBV3-1/TRBV3-2
CDR3aa: ASSSRRGPGANVLT

d_gene: .
v_gene: TRBV29-1
CDR3aa: SARGEMNTEAF

d_gene: TRBD1
v_gene: TRBV5-6
CDR3aa: ASSSALDRADEKLF

d_gene: .
v_gene: TRBV15
CDR3aa: ATSRDRGRSNQPQH

d_gene: .
v_gene: TRBV21-1
CDR3aa: ASSKGGGRRETQY

d_gene: TRBD1
v_gene: TRBV3-1/TRBV3-2
CDR3aa: ASSQPRRPSGTDRPHYEKLF

d_gene: .
v_gene: TRBV6-6
CDR3aa: ASSYLADYNEQF

d_gene: TRBD1
v_gene: TRBV15
CDR3aa: ATSSGGTGANYGYT

d_gene: TRBD2
v_gene: TRBV6-1
CDR3aa: ASGEAGGSTDTQY

d_gene: TRBD1
v_gene: TRBV19
CDR3aa: ASSPGGLGVEAF

d_gene: .
v_gene: TRBV6-5
CDR3aa: ASSKYGTRNTEAF

d_gene: .
v_gene: TRBV9
CDR3aa: ASSVDSGLSYNSPLH

d_gene: .
v_gene: TRBV2
CDR3aa: ASSEAGGLDQPQH

d_gene: .
v_gene: TRBV30
CDR3aa: AWDTTAGANVLT

d_gene: .
v_gene: TRBV24-1
CDR3aa: ATSDGVKAF

d_gene: .
v_gene: TRBV2
CDR3aa: ASSENLLGSPLH

d_gene: .
v_gene: TRBV7-9
CDR3aa: ASSFGRENQPQH

d_gene: TRBD1
v_gene: TRBV7-2
CDR3aa: ASSPQGAGNTIY

d_gene: TRBD1
v_gene: TRBV5-6
CDR3aa: ASSGTGTYGYT

d_gene: .
v_gene: TRBV6-5
CDR3aa: ATSNIHSNQPQH

d_gene: .
v_gene: TRBV2
CDR3aa: ASSEDVNRYLSSYNSPLH

d_gene: .
v_gene: TRBV3-1/TRBV3-2
CDR3aa: ASSPKRSNPSGYT

d_gene: TRBD1
v_gene: TRBV11-2
CDR3aa: ASSLGQGSFDGYT

d_gene: .
v_gene: TRBV3-1/TRBV3-2
CDR3aa: ASSQDGQAYNEQF

d_gene: TRBD2
v_gene: TRBV3-1/TRBV3-2
CDR3aa: ASSQASPGLSLNEQF

d_gene: TRBD1
v_gene: TRBV5-5
CDR3aa: ASSLVGTALGTEAF

d_gene: TRBD1
v_gene: TRBV2
CDR3aa: ASSKGTAYNEQF

d_gene: TRBD1
v_gene: TRBV2
CDR3aa: ASSAIQGMLGTQY

d_gene: TRBD1
v_gene: TRBV29-1
CDR3aa: SVDRGSGNTIY

d_gene: .
v_gene: TRBV6-5
CDR3aa: ASSYGGSYEQY

d_gene: TRBD1
v_gene: TRBV6-5
CDR3aa: ASSTQGALGNTIY

d_gene: .
v_gene: TRBV3-1/TRBV3-2
CDR3aa: ASSRRGAYEQY

d_gene: .
v_gene: TRBV5-1
CDR3aa: ASSLGGSSSYEQY

d_gene: .
v_gene: TRBV30
CDR3aa: AWSVERVMAAF

d_gene: TRBD2
v_gene: TRBV2
CDR3aa: ASRRLAGGNNEQF

d_gene: TRBD2
v_gene: TRBV29-1
CDR3aa: SVTSGGVDTQY

d_gene: .
v_gene: TRBV28
CDR3aa: ASSLPKLNEQF

d_gene: .
v_gene: TRBV11-2
CDR3aa: ASSGDTQY

d_gene: .
v_gene: TRBV19
CDR3aa: ASRVSWREAF

d_gene: TRBD1
v_gene: TRBV15
CDR3aa: ATSRDRATGELF

d_gene: TRBD2
v_gene: TRBV7-2
CDR3aa: ASSSRGGNEQF

d_gene: .
v_gene: TRBV18
CDR3aa: ASSPSGALGNEAF

d_gene: .
v_gene: TRBV4-2
CDR3aa: ASSQDLWSGVNYGYT

d_gene: TRBD1
v_gene: TRBV7-8
CDR3aa: ASSARDRGGNTGELF

d_gene: TRBD1
v_gene: TRBV7-8
CDR3aa: ASSVGQGAHMGGELF

d_gene: .
v_gene: TRBV4-3
CDR3aa: ASSQGRVTYT

d_gene: .
v_gene: TRBV4-1
CDR3aa: ASSQDIETQY

d_gene: .
v_gene: TRBV12-5
CDR3aa: ASGLVRVGDEKLF

d_gene: .
v_gene: TRBV3-1/TRBV3-2
CDR3aa: ASSQVLVNTEAF

d_gene: TRBD2
v_gene: TRBV6-1
CDR3aa: ASILSGGPGGELF